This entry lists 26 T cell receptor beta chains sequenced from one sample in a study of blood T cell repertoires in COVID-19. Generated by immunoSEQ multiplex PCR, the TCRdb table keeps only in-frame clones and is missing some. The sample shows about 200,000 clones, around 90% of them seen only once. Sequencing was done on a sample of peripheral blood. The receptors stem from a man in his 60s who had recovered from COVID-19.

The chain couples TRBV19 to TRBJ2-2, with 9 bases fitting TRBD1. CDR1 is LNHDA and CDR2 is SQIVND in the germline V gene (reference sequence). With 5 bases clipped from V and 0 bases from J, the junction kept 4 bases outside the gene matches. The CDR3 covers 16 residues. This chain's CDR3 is CASSLGTGSNTGELFF. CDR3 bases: TGTGCCAGTAGTCTCGGGACAGGGTCGAACACCGGGGAGCTGTTTTTT.

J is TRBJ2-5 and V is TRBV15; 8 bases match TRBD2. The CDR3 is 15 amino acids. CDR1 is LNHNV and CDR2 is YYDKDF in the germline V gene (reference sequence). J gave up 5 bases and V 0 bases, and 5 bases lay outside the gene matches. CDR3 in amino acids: CATSRDLREGETQYF. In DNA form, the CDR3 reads TGTGCCACCAGCAGAGATCTCCGGGAGGGCGAGACCCAGTACTTC.

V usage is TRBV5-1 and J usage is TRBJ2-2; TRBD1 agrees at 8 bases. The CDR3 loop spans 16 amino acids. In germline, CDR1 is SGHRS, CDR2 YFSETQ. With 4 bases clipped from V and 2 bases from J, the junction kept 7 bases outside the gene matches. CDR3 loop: CASSKRTGLNTGELFF. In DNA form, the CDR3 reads TGCGCCAGCAGCAAGAGGACAGGGCTCAACACCGGGGAGCTGTTTTTT.

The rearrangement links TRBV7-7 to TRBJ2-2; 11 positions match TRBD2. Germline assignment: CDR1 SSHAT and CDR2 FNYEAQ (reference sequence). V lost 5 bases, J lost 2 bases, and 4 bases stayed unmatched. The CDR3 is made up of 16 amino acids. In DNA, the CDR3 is TGTGCCAGCAGCATTAGCGGGGGGGCCAACACCGGGGAGCTGTTTTTT. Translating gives CASSISGGANTGELFF.

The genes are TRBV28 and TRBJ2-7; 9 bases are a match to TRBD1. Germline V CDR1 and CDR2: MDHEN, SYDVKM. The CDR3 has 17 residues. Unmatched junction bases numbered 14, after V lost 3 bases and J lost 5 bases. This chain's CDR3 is CASSFKKPGTGFHEQYF. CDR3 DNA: TGTGCCAGCAGTTTCAAGAAACCCGGGACAGGGTTCCACGAGCAGTACTTC.

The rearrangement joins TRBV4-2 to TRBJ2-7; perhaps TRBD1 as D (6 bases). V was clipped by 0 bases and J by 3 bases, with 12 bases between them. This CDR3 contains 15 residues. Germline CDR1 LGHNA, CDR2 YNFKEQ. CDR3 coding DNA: TGTGCCAGCAGCCAAGACGCAGGGGTCTACTACGAGCAGTACTTC. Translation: CASSQDAGVYYEQYF.

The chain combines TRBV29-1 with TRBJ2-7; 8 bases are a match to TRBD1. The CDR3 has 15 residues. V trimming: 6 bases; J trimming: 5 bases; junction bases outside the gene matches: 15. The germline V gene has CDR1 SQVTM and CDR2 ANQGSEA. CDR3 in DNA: TGCAGCGTACCCGGACAGGGTTTGTTCCCCCACGAGCAGTACTTC. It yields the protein CSVPGQGLFPHEQYF.

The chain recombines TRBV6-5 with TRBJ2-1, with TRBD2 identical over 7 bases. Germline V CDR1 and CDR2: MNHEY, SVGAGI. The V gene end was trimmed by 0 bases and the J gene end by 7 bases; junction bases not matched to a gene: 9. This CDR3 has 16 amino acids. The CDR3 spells CASSYSGGRRGNEQFF. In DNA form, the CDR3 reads TGTGCCAGCAGTTACTCGGGCGGGAGACGTGGAAATGAGCAGTTCTTC.

CDR3 residues: CASSQTNERGYTF. The DNA of the CDR3 is TGTGCCAGCAGCCAAACGAATGAGAGAGGCTACACCTTC. The gene calls are TRBV4-2 and TRBJ1-2; D is undetermined. The V end lost 2 bases, the J end lost 8 bases, and 12 bases lay between the germline ends. CDR3 length: 13 amino acids. The germline CDR1 and CDR2 sequences are LGHNA and YNFKEQ.

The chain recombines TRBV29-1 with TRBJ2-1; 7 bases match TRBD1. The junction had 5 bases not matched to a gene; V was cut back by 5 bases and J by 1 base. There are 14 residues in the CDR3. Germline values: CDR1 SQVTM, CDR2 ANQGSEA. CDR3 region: CSVNRDRSYNEQFF. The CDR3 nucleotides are TGCAGCGTTAACCGGGACAGATCCTACAATGAGCAGTTCTTC.

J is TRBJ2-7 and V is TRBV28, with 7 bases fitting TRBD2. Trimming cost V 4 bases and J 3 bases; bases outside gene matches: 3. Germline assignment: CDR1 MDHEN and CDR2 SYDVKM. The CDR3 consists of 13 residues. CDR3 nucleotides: TGTGCCAGCAGTTGGCGGGAGTACTACGAGCAGTACTTC. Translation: CASSWREYYEQYF.

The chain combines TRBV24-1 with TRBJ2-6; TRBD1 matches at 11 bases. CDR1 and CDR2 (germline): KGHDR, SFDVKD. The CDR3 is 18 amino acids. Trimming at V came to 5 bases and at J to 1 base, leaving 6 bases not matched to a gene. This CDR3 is CATSAQDRGRSGANVLTF. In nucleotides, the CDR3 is TGTGCCACCAGTGCCCAGGACAGGGGGCGGTCTGGGGCCAACGTCCTGACTTTC.

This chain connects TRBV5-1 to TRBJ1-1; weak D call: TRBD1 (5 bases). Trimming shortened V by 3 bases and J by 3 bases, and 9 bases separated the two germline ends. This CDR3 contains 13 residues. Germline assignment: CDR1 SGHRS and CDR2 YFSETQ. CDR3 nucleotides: TGCGCCAGCAGCTACCAGGGTCACACTGAAGCTTTCTTT. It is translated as CASSYQGHTEAFF.

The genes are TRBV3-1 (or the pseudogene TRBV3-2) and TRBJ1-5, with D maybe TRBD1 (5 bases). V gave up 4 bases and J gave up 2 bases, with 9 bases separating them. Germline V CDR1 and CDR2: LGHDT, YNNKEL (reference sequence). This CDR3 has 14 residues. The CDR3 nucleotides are TGTGCCAGCAGCCCCGGGGGTGGCAATCAGCCCCAGCATTTT. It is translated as CASSPGGGNQPQHF.

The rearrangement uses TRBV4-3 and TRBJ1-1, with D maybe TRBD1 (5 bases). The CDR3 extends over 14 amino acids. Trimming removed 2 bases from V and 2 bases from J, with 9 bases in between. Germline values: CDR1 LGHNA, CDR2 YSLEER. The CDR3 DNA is TGCGCCAGCAGCCAATCCGACAGCAACACTGAAGCTTTCTTT. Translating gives CASSQSDSNTEAFF.

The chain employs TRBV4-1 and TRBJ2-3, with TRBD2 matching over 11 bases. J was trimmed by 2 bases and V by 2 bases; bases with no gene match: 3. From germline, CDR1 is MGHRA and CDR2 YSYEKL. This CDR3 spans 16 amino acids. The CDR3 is CASSQIAGGDTDTQYF. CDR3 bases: TGCGCCAGCAGCCAAATAGCGGGGGGGGACACAGATACGCAGTATTTT.

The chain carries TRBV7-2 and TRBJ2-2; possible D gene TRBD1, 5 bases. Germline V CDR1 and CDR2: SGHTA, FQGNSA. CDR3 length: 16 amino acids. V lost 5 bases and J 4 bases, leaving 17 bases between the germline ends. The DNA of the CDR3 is TGTGCCAGCAGCCATTGGGGCACCGGGTCCACCGGGGAGCTGTTTTTT. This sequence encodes CASSHWGTGSTGELFF. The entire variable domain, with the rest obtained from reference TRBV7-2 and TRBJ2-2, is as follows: GAGVSQSPSNKVTEKGKDVELRCDPISGHTALYWYRQSLGQGLEFLIYFQGNSAPDKSGLPSDRFSAERTGGSVSTLTIQRTQQEDSAVYLCASSHWGTGSTGELFFGEGSRLTVL.

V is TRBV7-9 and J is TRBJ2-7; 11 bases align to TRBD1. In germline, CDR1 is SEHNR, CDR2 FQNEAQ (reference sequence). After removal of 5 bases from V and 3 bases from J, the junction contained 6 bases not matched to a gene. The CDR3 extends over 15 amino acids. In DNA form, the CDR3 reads TGTGCCAGCAGCCTTACAGGGACAGGGGGCTACGAGCAGTACTTC. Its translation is CASSLTGTGGYEQYF.

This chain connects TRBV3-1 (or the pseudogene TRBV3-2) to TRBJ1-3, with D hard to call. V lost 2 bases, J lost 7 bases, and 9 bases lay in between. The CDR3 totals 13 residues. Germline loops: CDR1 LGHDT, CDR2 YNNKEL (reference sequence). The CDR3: CASSQNPGNTIYF. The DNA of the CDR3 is TGTGCCAGCAGCCAAAATCCGGGGAACACCATATATTTT.

The CDR3 spells CASSLSGGTSYEQYF. CDR3 coding DNA: TGTGCCAGCAGCTTATCGGGCGGGACGTCCTACGAGCAGTACTTC. The chain combines TRBV7-2 with TRBJ2-7; D possibly corresponds to TRBD2 (6 bases). CDR3 length: 15 amino acids. Trimming cost V 2 bases and J 1 base, with 12 bases left between them. The germline V gene has CDR1 SGHTA and CDR2 FQGNSA.

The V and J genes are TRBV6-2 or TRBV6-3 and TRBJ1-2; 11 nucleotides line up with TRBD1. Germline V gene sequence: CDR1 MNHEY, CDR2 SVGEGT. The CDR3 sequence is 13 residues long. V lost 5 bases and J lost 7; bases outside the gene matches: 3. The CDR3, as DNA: TGTGCCAGCAGTCACGGGACAGGGGGTGGCTACACCTTC. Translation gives CASSHGTGGGYTF.

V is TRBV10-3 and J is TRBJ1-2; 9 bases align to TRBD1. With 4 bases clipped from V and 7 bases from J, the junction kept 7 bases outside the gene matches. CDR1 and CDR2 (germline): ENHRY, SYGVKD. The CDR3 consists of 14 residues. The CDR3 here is CAISVGTGIGGYTF. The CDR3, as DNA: TGTGCCATCAGTGTCGGGACAGGGATAGGTGGCTACACCTTC.

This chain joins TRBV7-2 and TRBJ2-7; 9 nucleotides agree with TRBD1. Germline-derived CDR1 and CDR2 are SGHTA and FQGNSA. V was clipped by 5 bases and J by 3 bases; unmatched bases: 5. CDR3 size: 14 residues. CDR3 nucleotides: TGTGCCAGCAGCCAAGGGACAGGGAGCTACGAGCAGTACTTC. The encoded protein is CASSQGTGSYEQYF. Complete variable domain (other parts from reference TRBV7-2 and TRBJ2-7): GAGVSQSPSNKVTEKGKDVELRCDPISGHTALYWYRQSLGQGLEFLIYFQGNSAPDKSGLPSDRFSAERTGGSVSTLTIQRTQQEDSAVYLCASSQGTGSYEQYFGPGTRLTVT.

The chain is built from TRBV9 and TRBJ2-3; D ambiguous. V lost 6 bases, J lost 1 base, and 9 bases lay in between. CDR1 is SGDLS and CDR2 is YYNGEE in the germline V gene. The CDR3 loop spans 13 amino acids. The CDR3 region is CASKTSGTDTQYF. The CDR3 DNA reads TGTGCCAGCAAAACATCTGGCACAGATACGCAGTATTTT.

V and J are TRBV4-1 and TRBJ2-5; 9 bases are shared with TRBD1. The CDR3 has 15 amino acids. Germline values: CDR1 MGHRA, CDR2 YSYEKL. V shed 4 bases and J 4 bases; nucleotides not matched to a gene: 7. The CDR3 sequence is CASSLGQGKAETQYF. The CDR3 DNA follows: TGCGCCAGCAGCCTCGGACAGGGGAAGGCAGAGACCCAGTACTTC.

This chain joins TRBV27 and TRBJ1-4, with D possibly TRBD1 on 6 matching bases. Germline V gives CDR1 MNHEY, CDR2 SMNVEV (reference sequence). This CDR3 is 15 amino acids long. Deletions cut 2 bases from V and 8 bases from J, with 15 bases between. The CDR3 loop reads CASSLRGIPGEKLFF. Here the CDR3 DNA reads TGTGCCAGCAGTTTAAGGGGGATTCCTGGCGAAAAACTGTTTTTT.